This note documents a single T cell receptor beta chain sequence. The data belong to a study of CD8+ T cells in alopecia areata. Germline V lookup: CDR1 SGDLS, CDR2 YYNGEE. This CDR3 comprises 15 residues. Trimming removed 1 base from V and 3 bases from J, with 10 bases in between. Sequencing relied on a cDNA template that was reverse transcribed from extracted RNA. TCRdb keeps only in-frame clones here, not all; method: immunoSEQ multiplex PCR. The data contain 150,000 to 200,000 clones, roughly 60% of them singletons. The sequence derives from a human donor with alopecia areata. Here the sequenced sample was CD4+ T cells sorted from blood, taken at week 0. The chain recombines TRBV9 with TRBJ2-2, with D perhaps being TRBD1 or TRBD2 (5 bases each). The DNA for the CDR3 is TGTGCCAGCAGCGTATCCGGGGCTTACACCGGGGAGCTGTTTTTT. Protein product: CASSVSGAYTGELFF.